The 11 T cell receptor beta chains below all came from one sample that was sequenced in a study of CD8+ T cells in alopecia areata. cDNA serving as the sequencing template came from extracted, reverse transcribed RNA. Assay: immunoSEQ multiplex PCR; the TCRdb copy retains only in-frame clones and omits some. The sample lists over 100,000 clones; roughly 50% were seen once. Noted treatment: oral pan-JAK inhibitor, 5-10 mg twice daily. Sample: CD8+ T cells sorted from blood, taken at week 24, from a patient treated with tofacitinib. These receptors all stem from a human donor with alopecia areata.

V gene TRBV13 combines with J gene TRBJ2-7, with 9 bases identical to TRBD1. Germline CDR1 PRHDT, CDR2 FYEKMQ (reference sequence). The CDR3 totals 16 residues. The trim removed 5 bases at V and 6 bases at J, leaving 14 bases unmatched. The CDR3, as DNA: TGTGCCAGCAGCCCTAAGCGGGACAGGGTTTTGGTCGAGCAGTACTTC. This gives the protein CASSPKRDRVLVEQYF.

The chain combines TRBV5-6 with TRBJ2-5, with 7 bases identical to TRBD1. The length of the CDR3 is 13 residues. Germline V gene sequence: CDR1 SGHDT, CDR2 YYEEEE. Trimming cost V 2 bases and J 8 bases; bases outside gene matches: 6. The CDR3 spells CASSFDGQVTQYF. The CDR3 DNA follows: TGTGCCAGCAGCTTTGATGGACAGGTCACCCAGTACTTC.

The CDR3 loop is CASSAGTGSTEAFF. The CDR3 coding sequence is TGTGCCAGCAGTGCCGGGACAGGGAGTACTGAAGCTTTCTTT. The V gene is TRBV6-5, the J gene TRBJ1-1, with 9 bases lining up with TRBD1. The CDR3 extends over 14 amino acids. V shed 5 bases and J 5 bases; nucleotides not matched to a gene: 6. Germline V gives CDR1 MNHEY, CDR2 SVGAGI.

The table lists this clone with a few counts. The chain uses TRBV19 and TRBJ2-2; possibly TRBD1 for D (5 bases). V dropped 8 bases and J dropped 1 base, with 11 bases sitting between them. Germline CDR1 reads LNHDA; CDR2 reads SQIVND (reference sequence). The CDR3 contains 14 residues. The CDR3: CASLLGENTGELFF. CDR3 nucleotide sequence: TGTGCCAGTCTCCTAGGGGAGAACACCGGGGAGCTGTTTTTT.

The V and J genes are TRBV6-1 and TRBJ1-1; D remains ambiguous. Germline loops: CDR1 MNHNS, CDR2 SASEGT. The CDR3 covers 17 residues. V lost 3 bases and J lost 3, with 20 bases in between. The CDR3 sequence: CASSDERPGIPDTEAFF. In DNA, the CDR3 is TGTGCCAGCAGTGATGAGAGACCCGGGATCCCCGACACTGAAGCTTTCTTT.

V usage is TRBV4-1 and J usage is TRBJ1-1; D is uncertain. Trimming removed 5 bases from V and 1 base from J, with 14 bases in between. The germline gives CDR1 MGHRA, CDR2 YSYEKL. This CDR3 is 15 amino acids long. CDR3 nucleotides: TGCGCCAGCAGCTCAAGACTAGACGGGAACACTGAAGCTTTCTTT. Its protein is CASSSRLDGNTEAFF.

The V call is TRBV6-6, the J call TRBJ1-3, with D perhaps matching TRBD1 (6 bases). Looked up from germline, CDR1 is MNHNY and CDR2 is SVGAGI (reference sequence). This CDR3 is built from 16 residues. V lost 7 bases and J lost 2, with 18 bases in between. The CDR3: CASINPTGHTGNTIYF. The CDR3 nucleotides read TGTGCCAGCATCAATCCTACAGGGCACACTGGAAACACCATATATTTT.

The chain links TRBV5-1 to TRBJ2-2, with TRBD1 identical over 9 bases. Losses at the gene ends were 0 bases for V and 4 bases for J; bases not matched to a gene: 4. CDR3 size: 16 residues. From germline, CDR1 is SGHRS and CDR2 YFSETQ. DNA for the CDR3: TGCGCCAGCAGCTTGGAGTGGACAGGGGTCACCGGGGAGCTGTTTTTT. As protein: CASSLEWTGVTGELFF.

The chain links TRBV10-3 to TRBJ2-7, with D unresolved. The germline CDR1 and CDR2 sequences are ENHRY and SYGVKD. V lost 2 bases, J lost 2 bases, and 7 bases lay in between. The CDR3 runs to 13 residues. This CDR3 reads CAISEAETYEQYF. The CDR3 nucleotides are TGTGCCATCAGTGAGGCAGAGACCTACGAGCAGTACTTC.

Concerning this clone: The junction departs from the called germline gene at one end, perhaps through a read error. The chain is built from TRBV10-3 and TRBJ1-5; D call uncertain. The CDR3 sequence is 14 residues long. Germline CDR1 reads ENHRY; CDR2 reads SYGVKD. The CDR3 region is CASSLYWGNQPQHF. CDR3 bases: TGTGCCAGCAGTCTGTACTGGGGCAATCAGCCCCAGCATTTT.

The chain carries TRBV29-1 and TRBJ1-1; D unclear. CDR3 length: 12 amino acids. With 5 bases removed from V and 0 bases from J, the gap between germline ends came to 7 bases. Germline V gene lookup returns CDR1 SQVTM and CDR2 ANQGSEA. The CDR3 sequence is CSVTEMNTEAFF. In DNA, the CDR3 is TGCAGCGTTACCGAAATGAACACTGAAGCTTTCTTT.